This is a list of T cell receptor beta chains from one sample in a study of read filtering for tumor transcriptome and immune sequencing. Using its own MiXCR run on the reads, TCRdb lists one record per CDR3 protein. The table records 42,000 or so distinct CDR3 sequences, roughly an eighth of them present only once. Sequencing was done on a sample of a population of CD138-negative cells sorted from bone marrow. The receptors originated from a donor aged 40 or over with multiple myeloma. Each CDR3 is given with its conserved first and last residue. Fields, in order: V gene, clone size, D gene, J gene, CDR3 protein, CDR3 DNA. The D gene is left open where the match is weak. The size of a clone is reported for some rows only, either as once, few or many, or as a class for expanded clones.

v_call: TRBV29-1; clone_size: many; d_call: TRBD1; j_call: TRBJ1-2; cdr3_aa: CSVEWRGTGTNYGYTF; cdr3_nt: TGCAGCGTTGAATGGAGGGGGACAGGAACTAACTATGGCTACACCTTC
v_call: TRBV5-1; clone_size: many; d_call: -; j_call: TRBJ1-1; cdr3_aa: CASSQNRYPAFF; cdr3_nt: TGTGCCAGCAGCCAGAACAGGTACCCAGCTTTCTTT
v_call: TRBV4-3; clone_size: many; d_call: -; j_call: TRBJ2-3; cdr3_aa: CASSRDWGIGTDTQYF; cdr3_nt: TGCGCCAGCAGCCGAGACTGGGGGATCGGCACAGATACGCAGTATTTT
v_call: TRBV30; clone_size: many; d_call: -; j_call: TRBJ1-3; cdr3_aa: CAWNVAKKRNTIYF; cdr3_nt: TGTGCCTGGAATGTGGCAAAAAAACGGAACACCATATATTTT
v_call: TRBV4-2; clone_size: many; d_call: TRBD1; j_call: TRBJ1-1; cdr3_aa: CASSQDVTGATEAFF; cdr3_nt: TGTGCCAGCAGCCAAGATGTGACAGGGGCCACTGAAGCTTTCTTT
v_call: TRBV24-1; clone_size: many; d_call: -; j_call: TRBJ2-3; cdr3_aa: CATSGGTSSWARSTDTQYF; cdr3_nt: TGTGCCACCAGTGGAGGCACTTCGTCCTGGGCTCGATCCACAGATACGCAGTATTTT
v_call: TRBV29-1; clone_size: many; d_call: TRBD1; j_call: TRBJ1-1; cdr3_aa: CSGRHTGVGEAFF; cdr3_nt: TGCAGCGGGAGACATACAGGGGTTGGTGAAGCTTTCTTT
v_call: TRBV9; clone_size: many; d_call: -; j_call: TRBJ2-5; cdr3_aa: CASSPALSQVLETQYF; cdr3_nt: TGTGCCAGCAGCCCAGCACTGTCACAGGTATTGGAGACCCAGTACTTC
v_call: TRBV7-2; clone_size: -; d_call: -; j_call: TRBJ2-1; cdr3_aa: CASRPRGSVYERFF; cdr3_nt: TGTGCCAGCCGCCCCAGAGGCAGTGTCTATGAGCGGTTCTTC
v_call: TRBV7-2; clone_size: many; d_call: -; j_call: TRBJ1-1; cdr3_aa: CASSFKGWAFF; cdr3_nt: TGTGCCAGCAGCTTTAAGGGTTGGGCTTTCTTT
v_call: TRBV29-1; clone_size: many; d_call: TRBD1; j_call: TRBJ2-7; cdr3_aa: CSVNRGQGSYEQYF; cdr3_nt: TGCAGCGTGAATCGCGGACAGGGCTCCTACGAGCAGTACTTC
v_call: TRBV30; clone_size: many; d_call: -; j_call: TRBJ2-2; cdr3_aa: CAWRPLRAELFF; cdr3_nt: TGTGCCTGGAGGCCTCTAAGGGCGGAGCTGTTTTTT
v_call: TRBV24-1; clone_size: many; d_call: -; j_call: TRBJ2-7; cdr3_aa: CATSDHRDPPYEQYF; cdr3_nt: TGTGCCACCAGTGATCACCGGGACCCCCCCTACGAGCAGTACTTC
v_call: TRBV28; clone_size: many; d_call: TRBD1; j_call: TRBJ2-7; cdr3_aa: CASSLTGTGVYEQYF; cdr3_nt: TGTGCCAGCAGCCTGACCGGGACAGGAGTATACGAGCAGTACTTC
v_call: TRBV4-1; clone_size: many; d_call: -; j_call: TRBJ2-1; cdr3_aa: CASSQAERSTSNEQFF; cdr3_nt: TGCGCCAGCAGCCAAGCCGAGCGGTCCACTTCCAATGAGCAGTTCTTC
v_call: TRBV19; clone_size: many; d_call: -; j_call: TRBJ2-2; cdr3_aa: CASSGDGELFF; cdr3_nt: TGTGCCAGTAGCGGGGACGGGGAGCTGTTTTTT
v_call: TRBV27; clone_size: medium-sized; d_call: -; j_call: TRBJ2-1; cdr3_aa: CASSSPPVRYNEQFF; cdr3_nt: TGTGCCAGCAGTTCACCCCCAGTCCGATACAATGAGCAGTTCTTC
v_call: TRBV9; clone_size: few; d_call: TRBD2; j_call: TRBJ2-5; cdr3_aa: CASSGAGGPQETQYF; cdr3_nt: TGTGCCAGCAGCGGGGCGGGAGGGCCCCAAGAGACCCAGTACTTC
v_call: TRBV29-1; clone_size: many; d_call: TRBD1; j_call: TRBJ1-1; cdr3_aa: CSVKGASAEAFF; cdr3_nt: TGCAGCGTTAAGGGGGCATCCGCTGAAGCTTTCTTT
v_call: TRBV7-8; clone_size: -; d_call: -; j_call: TRBJ1-1; cdr3_aa: CASGPGGKNTEAFF; cdr3_nt: TGTGCCAGCGGTCCGGGGGGGAAGAACACTGAAGCTTTCTTT
v_call: TRBV9; clone_size: many; d_call: TRBD2; j_call: TRBJ2-1; cdr3_aa: CASSATPGLADNEQFF; cdr3_nt: TGTGCCAGCAGCGCCACTCCGGGACTAGCGGACAATGAGCAGTTCTTC
v_call: TRBV28; clone_size: many; d_call: TRBD2; j_call: TRBJ2-1; cdr3_aa: CASSSPGLALVGQFF; cdr3_nt: TGTGCCAGCAGTTCCCCGGGACTAGCTCTCGTAGGGCAGTTCTTC
v_call: TRBV27; clone_size: many; d_call: -; j_call: TRBJ2-7; cdr3_aa: CASSVREAYEQYF; cdr3_nt: TGTGCCAGCAGTGTTAGGGAGGCCTACGAGCAGTACTTC
v_call: TRBV7-9; clone_size: -; d_call: TRBD2; j_call: TRBJ2-3; cdr3_aa: CASSLGVSGLTDTQYF; cdr3_nt: TGTGCCAGCAGCTTAGGTGTTAGCGGGTTAACAGATACGCAGTATTTT
v_call: TRBV19; clone_size: many; d_call: TRBD2; j_call: TRBJ2-1; cdr3_aa: CASSSGGGRNEQFF; cdr3_nt: TGTGCCAGTAGTTCTGGGGGGGGTAGAAATGAGCAGTTCTTC
v_call: TRBV7-6; clone_size: many; d_call: -; j_call: TRBJ1-4; cdr3_aa: CASSLATATNEKLFF; cdr3_nt: TGTGCCAGCAGCTTAGCTACGGCAACTAATGAAAAACTGTTTTTT
v_call: TRBV6-2/TRBV6-3; clone_size: many; d_call: -; j_call: TRBJ2-4; cdr3_aa: CASSYGVNIQYF; cdr3_nt: TGTGCCAGCAGTTACGGGGTAAACATTCAGTACTTC
v_call: TRBV19; clone_size: many; d_call: TRBD1; j_call: TRBJ1-1; cdr3_aa: CASSPTGGDTEAFF; cdr3_nt: TGTGCCAGTAGTCCCACAGGGGGGGACACTGAAGCTTTCTTT
v_call: TRBV4-2; clone_size: few; d_call: -; j_call: TRBJ2-7; cdr3_aa: CASSQETRDEQYF; cdr3_nt: TGTGCCAGCAGCCAAGAGACTAGAGACGAGCAGTACTTC
v_call: TRBV6-6; clone_size: many; d_call: TRBD2; j_call: TRBJ2-7; cdr3_aa: CASSYTGAGTSGSYEQYF; cdr3_nt: TGTGCCAGCAGTTATACAGGAGCCGGGACTAGCGGCTCCTACGAGCAGTACTTC
v_call: TRBV28; clone_size: many; d_call: -; j_call: TRBJ1-1; cdr3_aa: CASSLHAGENTEAFF; cdr3_nt: TGTGCCAGCAGTTTGCACGCAGGGGAGAACACTGAAGCTTTCTTT
v_call: TRBV20-1; clone_size: many; d_call: TRBD2; j_call: TRBJ2-7; cdr3_aa: CSAGRSSGLSYEQYF; cdr3_nt: TGCAGTGCAGGTCGGTCTAGCGGCCTCTCCTACGAGCAGTACTTC
v_call: TRBV4-3; clone_size: -; d_call: -; j_call: TRBJ2-1; cdr3_aa: CASSQDPNSYNEQFF; cdr3_nt: TGCGCCAGCAGCCAAGATCCTAACTCCTACAATGAGCAGTTCTTC
v_call: TRBV6-1; clone_size: many; d_call: TRBD2; j_call: TRBJ2-5; cdr3_aa: CASTLAGVETQYF; cdr3_nt: TGTGCCAGCACGCTAGCGGGAGTGGAGACCCAGTACTTC
v_call: TRBV29-1; clone_size: many; d_call: TRBD2; j_call: TRBJ2-3; cdr3_aa: CSVEGLAGDTQYF; cdr3_nt: TGCAGCGTTGAAGGTCTAGCGGGAGATACGCAGTATTTT
v_call: TRBV20-1; clone_size: many; d_call: -; j_call: TRBJ1-4; cdr3_aa: CSASHRLGTQPYGKLFF; cdr3_nt: TGCAGTGCTAGCCACCGGTTAGGGACTCAACCCTACGGGAAACTGTTTTTT
v_call: TRBV19; clone_size: many; d_call: -; j_call: TRBJ2-7; cdr3_aa: CATQGGGISYEQYF; cdr3_nt: TGTGCCACCCAGGGGGGGGGTATCTCCTACGAGCAGTACTTC
v_call: TRBV24-1; clone_size: many; d_call: -; j_call: TRBJ1-1; cdr3_aa: CATNDGTEAFF; cdr3_nt: TGTGCCACTAACGATGGTACTGAAGCTTTCTTT
v_call: TRBV12-3/TRBV12-4; clone_size: many; d_call: -; j_call: TRBJ2-5; cdr3_aa: CASTWDDPAETQYF; cdr3_nt: TGTGCCAGCACATGGGACGACCCTGCGGAGACCCAGTACTTC
v_call: TRBV30; clone_size: many; d_call: -; j_call: TRBJ2-5; cdr3_aa: CAWSRIALETQYF; cdr3_nt: TGTGCCTGGAGCCGGATAGCTTTAGAGACCCAGTACTTC
v_call: TRBV28; clone_size: many; d_call: -; j_call: TRBJ1-5; cdr3_aa: CASSLRQLSNQPQHF; cdr3_nt: TGTGCCAGCAGCCTACGACAGTTAAGCAATCAGCCCCAGCATTTT
v_call: TRBV7-9; clone_size: many; d_call: -; j_call: TRBJ2-7; cdr3_aa: CASSVGPNTYEQYF; cdr3_nt: TGTGCCAGCAGCGTGGGACCTAACACCTACGAGCAGTACTTC
v_call: TRBV4-1; clone_size: many; d_call: -; j_call: TRBJ2-6; cdr3_aa: CASSQEGRGSGANVLTF; cdr3_nt: TGCGCCAGCAGCCAGGAGGGGCGCGGCTCTGGGGCCAACGTCCTGACTTTC
v_call: TRBV18; clone_size: many; d_call: -; j_call: TRBJ2-1; cdr3_aa: CASSPQEGGTYNEQFF; cdr3_nt: TGTGCCAGCTCACCCCAGGAGGGAGGAACCTACAATGAGCAGTTCTTC
v_call: TRBV3-1; clone_size: many; d_call: -; j_call: TRBJ1-4; cdr3_aa: CASSPIANEKLFF; cdr3_nt: TGTGCCAGCAGCCCCATAGCTAATGAAAAACTGTTTTTT
v_call: TRBV4-3; clone_size: many; d_call: -; j_call: TRBJ2-4; cdr3_aa: CASSQVISGAKNIQYF; cdr3_nt: TGCGCCAGCAGCCAAGTAATAAGCGGCGCCAAAAACATTCAGTACTTC
v_call: TRBV28; clone_size: many; d_call: -; j_call: TRBJ2-7; cdr3_aa: CASSSGPGYEQYF; cdr3_nt: TGTGCCAGCAGTTCGGGCCCGGGGTACGAGCAGTACTTC
v_call: TRBV5-1; clone_size: many; d_call: TRBD2; j_call: TRBJ2-1; cdr3_aa: CASSLLAGGLGEQFF; cdr3_nt: TGCGCCAGCAGCTTACTAGCGGGAGGGCTTGGTGAGCAGTTCTTC
v_call: TRBV11-2; clone_size: many; d_call: -; j_call: TRBJ2-3; cdr3_aa: CASSLGVSSGDTQYF; cdr3_nt: TGTGCCAGCAGCTTAGGGGTTTCGAGTGGAGATACGCAGTATTTT
v_call: TRBV4-3; clone_size: many; d_call: -; j_call: TRBJ2-1; cdr3_aa: CASSPSPSGDQTYNEQFF; cdr3_nt: TGCGCCAGCAGCCCCTCCCCGTCGGGTGACCAAACCTACAATGAGCAGTTCTTC
v_call: TRBV18; clone_size: many; d_call: -; j_call: TRBJ2-5; cdr3_aa: CASSPGVAGGKTQYF; cdr3_nt: TGTGCCAGCTCACCGGGGGTAGCCGGAGGGAAGACCCAGTACTTC
v_call: TRBV20-1; clone_size: many; d_call: TRBD1; j_call: TRBJ2-2; cdr3_aa: CSAIGTGASGELFF; cdr3_nt: TGCAGTGCTATTGGGACAGGGGCTAGCGGGGAGCTGTTTTTT
v_call: TRBV29-1; clone_size: -; d_call: -; j_call: TRBJ2-3; cdr3_aa: CSGQGGPTDTQYF; cdr3_nt: TGCAGCGGTCAGGGAGGCCCCACGGATACGCAGTATTTT
v_call: TRBV11-2; clone_size: few; d_call: TRBD2; j_call: TRBJ2-7; cdr3_aa: CASSSASGYEQYF; cdr3_nt: TGTGCCAGCTCGTCAGCTAGCGGCTACGAGCAGTACTTC